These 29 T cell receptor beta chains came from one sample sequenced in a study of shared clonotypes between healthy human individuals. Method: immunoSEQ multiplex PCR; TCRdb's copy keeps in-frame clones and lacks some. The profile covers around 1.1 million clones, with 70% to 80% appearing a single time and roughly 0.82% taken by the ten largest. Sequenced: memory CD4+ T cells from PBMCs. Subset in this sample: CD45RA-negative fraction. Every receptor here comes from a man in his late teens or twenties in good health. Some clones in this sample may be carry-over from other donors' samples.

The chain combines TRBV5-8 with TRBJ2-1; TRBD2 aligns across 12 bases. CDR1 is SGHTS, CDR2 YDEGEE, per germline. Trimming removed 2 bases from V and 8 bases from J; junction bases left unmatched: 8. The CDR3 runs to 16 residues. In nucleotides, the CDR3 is TGTGCCAGCAGCTTACCGGGACTAGCGGGTCTCCATGAGCAGTTCTTC. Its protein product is CASSLPGLAGLHEQFF.

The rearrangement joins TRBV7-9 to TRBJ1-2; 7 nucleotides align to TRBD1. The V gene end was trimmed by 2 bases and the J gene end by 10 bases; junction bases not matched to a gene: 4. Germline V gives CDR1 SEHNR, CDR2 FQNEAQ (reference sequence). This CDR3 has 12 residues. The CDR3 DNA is TGTGCCAGCAGCTTAACAGGGGAGACCTACACCTTC. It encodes CASSLTGETYTF.

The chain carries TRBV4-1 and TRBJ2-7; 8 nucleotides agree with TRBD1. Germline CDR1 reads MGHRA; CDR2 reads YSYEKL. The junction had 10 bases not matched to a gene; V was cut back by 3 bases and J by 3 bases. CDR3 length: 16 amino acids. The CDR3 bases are TGCGCCAGCAGCCAGCCCGGGACAGGCGATCTCTACGAGCAGTACTTC. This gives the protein CASSQPGTGDLYEQYF.

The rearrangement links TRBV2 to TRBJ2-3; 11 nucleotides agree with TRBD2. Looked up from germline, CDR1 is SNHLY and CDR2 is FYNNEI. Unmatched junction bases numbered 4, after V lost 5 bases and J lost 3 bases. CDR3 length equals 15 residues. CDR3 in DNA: TGTGCCAGCAGTATGACTAGCGGGACAACAGATACGCAGTATTTT. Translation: CASSMTSGTTDTQYF.

The CDR3 loop is CASSSAASGSPYEQYF. As DNA, the CDR3 is TGTGCCAGCAGTTCCGCGGCTAGCGGGAGTCCCTACGAGCAGTACTTC. The chain links TRBV27 to TRBJ2-7; TRBD2 agrees at 10 bases. V shed 4 bases and J 2 bases; nucleotides not matched to a gene: 8. In germline, CDR1 is MNHEY, CDR2 SMNVEV (reference sequence). The CDR3 runs to 16 residues.

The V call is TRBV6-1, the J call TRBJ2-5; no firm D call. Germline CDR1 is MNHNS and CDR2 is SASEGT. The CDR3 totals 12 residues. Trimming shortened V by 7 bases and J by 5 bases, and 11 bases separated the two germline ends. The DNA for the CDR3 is TGTGCCAGCACAACAGAGTGGGAGACCCAGTACTTC. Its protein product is CASTTEWETQYF.

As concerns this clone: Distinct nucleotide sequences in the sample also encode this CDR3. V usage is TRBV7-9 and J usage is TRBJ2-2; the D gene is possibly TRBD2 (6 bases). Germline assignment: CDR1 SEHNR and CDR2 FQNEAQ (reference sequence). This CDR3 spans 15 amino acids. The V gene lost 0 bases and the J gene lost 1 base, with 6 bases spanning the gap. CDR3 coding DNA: TGTGCCAGCAGCTTAGCGGGAGGGAACACCGGGGAGCTGTTTTTT. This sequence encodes CASSLAGGNTGELFF.

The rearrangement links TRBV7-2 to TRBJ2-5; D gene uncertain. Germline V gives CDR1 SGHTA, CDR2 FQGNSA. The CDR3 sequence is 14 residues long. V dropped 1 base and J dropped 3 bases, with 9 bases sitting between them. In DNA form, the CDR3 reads TGTGCCAGCAGCTTAGGAGTTTTTGAAGAGACCCAGTACTTC. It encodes CASSLGVFEETQYF.

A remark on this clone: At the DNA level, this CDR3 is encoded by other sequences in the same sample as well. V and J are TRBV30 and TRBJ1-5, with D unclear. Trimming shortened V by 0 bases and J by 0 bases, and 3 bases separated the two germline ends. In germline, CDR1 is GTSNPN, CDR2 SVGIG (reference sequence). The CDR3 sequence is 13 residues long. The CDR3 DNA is TGTGCCTGGAGTGTCAATAGCAATCAGCCCCAGCATTTT. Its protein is CAWSVNSNQPQHF.

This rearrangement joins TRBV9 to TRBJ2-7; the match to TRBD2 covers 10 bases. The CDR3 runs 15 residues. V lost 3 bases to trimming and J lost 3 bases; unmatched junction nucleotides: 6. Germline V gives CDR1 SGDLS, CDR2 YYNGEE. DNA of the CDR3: TGTGCCAGCAGCGCCCAGGGACTAGCGAGCTACGAGCAGTACTTC. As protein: CASSAQGLASYEQYF.

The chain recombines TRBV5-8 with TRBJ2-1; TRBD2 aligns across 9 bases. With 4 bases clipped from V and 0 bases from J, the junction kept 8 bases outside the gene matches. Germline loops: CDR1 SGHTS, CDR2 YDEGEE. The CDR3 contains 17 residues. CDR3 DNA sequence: TGTGCCAGCAGCCCCGGGACTAGCCGAAGCTCCTACAATGAGCAGTTCTTC. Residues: CASSPGTSRSSYNEQFF.

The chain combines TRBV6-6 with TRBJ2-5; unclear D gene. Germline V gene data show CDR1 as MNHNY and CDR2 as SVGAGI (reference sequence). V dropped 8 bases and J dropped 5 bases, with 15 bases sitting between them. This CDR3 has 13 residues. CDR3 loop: CASARQRRETQYF. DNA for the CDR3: TGTGCCAGCGCGCGTCAGCGTAGGGAGACCCAGTACTTC.

CDR3 DNA: TGTGCCAGCAGTGCCACCGGTACTAGCGGTTATACGCAGTATTTT. The encoded protein is CASSATGTSGYTQYF. The chain carries TRBV6-4 and TRBJ2-3, with TRBD2 matching 8 bases. The CDR3 is made up of 15 amino acids. Germline V gives CDR1 MRHNA, CDR2 SNTAGT. J was trimmed by 7 bases and V by 4 bases; bases with no gene match: 10.

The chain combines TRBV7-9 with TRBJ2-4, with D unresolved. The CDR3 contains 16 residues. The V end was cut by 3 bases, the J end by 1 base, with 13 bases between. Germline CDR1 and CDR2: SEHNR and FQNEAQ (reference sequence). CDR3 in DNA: TGTGCCAGCAGCTTCTCGGTAAGGGCTGCCAAAAACATTCAGTACTTC. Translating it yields CASSFSVRAAKNIQYF.

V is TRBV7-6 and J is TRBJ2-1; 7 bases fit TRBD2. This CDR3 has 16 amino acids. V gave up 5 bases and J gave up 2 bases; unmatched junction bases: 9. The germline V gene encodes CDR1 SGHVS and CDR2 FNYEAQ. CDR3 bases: TGTGCCAGCAGCCCGTCGGGCGGGAGTACCTACAATGAGCAGTTCTTC. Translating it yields CASSPSGGSTYNEQFF.

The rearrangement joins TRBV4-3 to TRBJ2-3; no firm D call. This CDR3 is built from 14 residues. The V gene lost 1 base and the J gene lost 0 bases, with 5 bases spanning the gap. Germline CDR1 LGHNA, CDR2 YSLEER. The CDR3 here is CASSQVHSTDTQYF. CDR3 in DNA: TGCGCCAGCAGCCAAGTGCACAGCACAGATACGCAGTATTTT.

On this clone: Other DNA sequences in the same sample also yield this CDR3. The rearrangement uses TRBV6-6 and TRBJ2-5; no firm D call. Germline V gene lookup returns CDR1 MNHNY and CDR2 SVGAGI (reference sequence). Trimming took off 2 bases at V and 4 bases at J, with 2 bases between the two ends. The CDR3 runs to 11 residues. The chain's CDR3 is CASSYGETQYF. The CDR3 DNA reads TGTGCCAGCAGTTACGGAGAGACCCAGTACTTC.

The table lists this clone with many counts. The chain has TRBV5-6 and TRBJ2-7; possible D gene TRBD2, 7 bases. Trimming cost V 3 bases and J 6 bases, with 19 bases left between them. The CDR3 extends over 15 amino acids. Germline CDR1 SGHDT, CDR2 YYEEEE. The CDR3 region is CASSWGGHLEGEQYF. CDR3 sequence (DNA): TGTGCCAGCAGCTGGGGGGGACACCTAGAGGGCGAGCAGTACTTC. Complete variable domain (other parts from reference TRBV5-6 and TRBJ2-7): DAGVTQSPTHLIKTRGQQVTLRCSPKSGHDTVSWYQQALGQGPQFIFQYYEEEERQRGNFPDRFSGHQFPNYSSELNVNALLLGDSALYLCASSWGGHLEGEQYFGPGTRLTVT.

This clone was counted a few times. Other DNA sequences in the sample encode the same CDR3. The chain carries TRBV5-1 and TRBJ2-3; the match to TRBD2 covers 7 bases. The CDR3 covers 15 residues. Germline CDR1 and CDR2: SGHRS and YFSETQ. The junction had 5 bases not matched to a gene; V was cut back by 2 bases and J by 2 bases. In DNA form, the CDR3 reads TGCGCCAGCAGCTTAGCGGGACTCTACACAGATACGCAGTATTTT. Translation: CASSLAGLYTDTQYF. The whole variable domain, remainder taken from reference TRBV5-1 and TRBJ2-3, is KAGVTQTPRYLIKTRGQQVTLSCSPISGHRSVSWYQQTPGQGLQFLFEYFSETQRNKGNFPGRFSGRQFSNSRSEMNVSTLELGDSALYLCASSLAGLYTDTQYFGPGTRLTVL.

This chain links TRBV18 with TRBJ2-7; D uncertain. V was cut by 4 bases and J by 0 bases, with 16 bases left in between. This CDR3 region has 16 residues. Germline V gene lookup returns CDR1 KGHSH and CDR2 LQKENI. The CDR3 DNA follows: TGTGCCAGCTCACTGAATGTTTTGGTTAGCTCCTACGAGCAGTACTTC. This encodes CASSLNVLVSSYEQYF.

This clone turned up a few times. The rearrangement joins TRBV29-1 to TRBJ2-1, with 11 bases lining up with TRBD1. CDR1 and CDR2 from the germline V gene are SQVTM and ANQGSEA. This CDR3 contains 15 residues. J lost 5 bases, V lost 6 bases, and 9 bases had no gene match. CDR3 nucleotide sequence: TGCAGCGTCAGTACCGGGACAGGGGGAAACAATGAGCAGTTCTTC. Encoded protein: CSVSTGTGGNNEQFF.

The CDR3 region has the DNA TGTGCCAGCAGACCTGGACAGCGGGGGGACACAGATACGCAGTATTTT. The encoded protein is CASRPGQRGDTDTQYF. The chain has TRBV5-4 and TRBJ2-3, with 9 bases lining up with TRBD2. There are 16 residues in the CDR3. Germline CDR1 is SGHNT and CDR2 is YYREEE (reference sequence). The V segment lost 5 bases and the J segment 2 bases; nucleotides outside the gene matches: 9.

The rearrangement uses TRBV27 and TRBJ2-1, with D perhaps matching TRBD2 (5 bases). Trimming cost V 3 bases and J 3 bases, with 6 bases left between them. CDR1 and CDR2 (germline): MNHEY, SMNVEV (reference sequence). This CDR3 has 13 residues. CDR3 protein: CASSFRGYNEQFF. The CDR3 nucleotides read TGTGCCAGCAGTTTTCGGGGCTACAATGAGCAGTTCTTC.

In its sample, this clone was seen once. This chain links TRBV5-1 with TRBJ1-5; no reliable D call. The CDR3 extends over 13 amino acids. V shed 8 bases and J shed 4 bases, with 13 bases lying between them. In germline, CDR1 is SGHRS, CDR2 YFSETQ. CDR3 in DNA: TGCGCCAGTCGTGCCTTCACGAATCAGCCCCAGCATTTT. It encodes CASRAFTNQPQHF. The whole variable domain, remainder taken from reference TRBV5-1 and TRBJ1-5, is KAGVTQTPRYLIKTRGQQVTLSCSPISGHRSVSWYQQTPGQGLQFLFEYFSETQRNKGNFPGRFSGRQFSNSRSEMNVSTLELGDSALYLCASRAFTNQPQHFGDGTRLSIL.

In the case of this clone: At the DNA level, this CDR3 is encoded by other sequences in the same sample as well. CDR3 DNA sequence: TGTGCCAGCTCGGGAAGGGGGAATGAAAAACTGTTTTTT. It is translated as CASSGRGNEKLFF. The chain joins TRBV2 to TRBJ1-4, with a possible D match to TRBD1 (6 bases). Germline V gene lookup returns CDR1 SNHLY and CDR2 FYNNEI. The CDR3 consists of 13 residues. Trimming removed 8 bases from V and 5 bases from J, with 12 bases in between.

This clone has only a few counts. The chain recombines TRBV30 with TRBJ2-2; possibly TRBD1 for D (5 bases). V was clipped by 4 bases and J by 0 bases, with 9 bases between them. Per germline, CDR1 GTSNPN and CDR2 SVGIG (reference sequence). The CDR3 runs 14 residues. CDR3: CAWKQDANTGELFF. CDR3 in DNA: TGTGCCTGGAAACAGGACGCGAACACCGGGGAGCTGTTTTTT.

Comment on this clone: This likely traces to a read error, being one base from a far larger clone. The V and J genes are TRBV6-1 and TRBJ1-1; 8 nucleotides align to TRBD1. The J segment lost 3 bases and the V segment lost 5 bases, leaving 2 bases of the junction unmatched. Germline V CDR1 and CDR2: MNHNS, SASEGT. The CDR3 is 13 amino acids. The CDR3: CASSSTGDTEAFF. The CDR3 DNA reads TGTGCCAGCAGTTCGACAGGGGACACTGAAGCTTTCTTT.

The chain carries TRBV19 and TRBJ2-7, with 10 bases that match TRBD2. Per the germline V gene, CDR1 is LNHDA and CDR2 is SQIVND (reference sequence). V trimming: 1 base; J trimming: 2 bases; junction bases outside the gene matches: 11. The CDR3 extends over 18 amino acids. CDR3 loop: CASSIGPYASGSAYEQYF. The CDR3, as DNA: TGTGCCAGTAGTATAGGCCCGTACGCTAGCGGGAGCGCCTACGAGCAGTACTTC.

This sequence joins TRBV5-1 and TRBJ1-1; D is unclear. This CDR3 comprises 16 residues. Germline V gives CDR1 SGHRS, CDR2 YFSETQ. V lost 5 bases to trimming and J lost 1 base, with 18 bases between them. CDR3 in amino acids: CASRVWAGTQNTEAFF. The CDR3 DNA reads TGCGCCAGCAGAGTCTGGGCAGGAACGCAGAACACTGAAGCTTTCTTT.